The 28 T cell receptor beta chains in this list originate from one sample, sequenced in a study of graft-versus-host responses after intestinal transplantation. Only in-frame clones appear in the TCRdb table, and some are missing; sequencing was by immunoSEQ multiplex PCR. This sample has tens of thousands of clones; approximately 87% occur once, and the top ten carry approximately 0.11%. Antigen specificity for these receptors is unknown. Sequencing was performed on unstimulated CD4+ T cells sorted from spleen or lymph node cells, taken before intestinal transplant. Receptors were obtained from a human donor who received an intestinal transplant.

The chain is built from TRBV7-2 and TRBJ1-5; D is unresolved. Germline V gene data show CDR1 as SGHTA and CDR2 as FQGNSA. CDR3 length: 15 residues. Trimming shortened V by 2 bases and J by 4 bases, and 12 bases separated the two germline ends. CDR3 nucleotides: TGTGCCAGCAGCTTAAGTGGAGGTATGAATCAGCCCCAGCATTTT. Translated: CASSLSGGMNQPQHF.

The chain couples TRBV7-9 to TRBJ2-1, with TRBD2 matching 12 bases. This CDR3 region has 16 residues. CDR1 and CDR2 from the germline V gene are SEHNR and FQNEAQ (reference sequence). The V gene end was trimmed by 4 bases and the J gene end by 9 bases; junction bases not matched to a gene: 10. The CDR3 coding sequence is TGTGCCAGCAGCTCTTTGCTAGCGGGGGGGCTCGGTGAGCAGTTCTTC. Its translation is CASSSLLAGGLGEQFF.

V is TRBV7-9 and J is TRBJ1-2; 8 bases align to TRBD1. V was pared by 2 bases and J by 4 bases, with 6 bases of the junction left unmatched. The CDR3 contains 15 residues. Looked up from germline, CDR1 is SEHNR and CDR2 is FQNEAQ (reference sequence). The CDR3 spells CASSLQGARGYGYTF. The CDR3 DNA reads TGTGCCAGCAGCTTACAGGGGGCGCGAGGCTATGGCTACACCTTC.

This rearrangement joins TRBV7-8 to TRBJ1-5; D unclear. The CDR3 extends over 15 amino acids. Per the germline V gene, CDR1 is SGHVS and CDR2 is FQNEAQ. Trimming removed 1 base from V and 0 bases from J, with 7 bases in between. The CDR3 region is CASSLGQRSNQPQHF. The DNA of the CDR3 is TGTGCCAGCAGCTTAGGGCAGCGTAGCAATCAGCCCCAGCATTTT.

The chain couples TRBV7-9 to TRBJ1-2; D gene ambiguous. The ends were cut back, 4 bases at V and 5 bases at J, with 5 bases in the middle. The germline V gene has CDR1 SEHNR and CDR2 FQNEAQ (reference sequence). The CDR3 extends over 11 amino acids. The DNA for the CDR3 is TGTGCCAGCAGCTCGCTATATGGCTACACCTTC. Its protein product is CASSSLYGYTF.

The rearrangement uses TRBV15 and TRBJ1-2; D unresolved. The CDR3 contains 17 residues. Germline loops: CDR1 LNHNV, CDR2 YYDKDF (reference sequence). Deletions cut 0 bases from V and 0 bases from J, with 14 bases between. The DNA of the CDR3 is TGTGCCACCAGCAGAGATATTTTCACAGCAGCTAACTATGGCTACACCTTC. It translates to CATSRDIFTAANYGYTF.

V gene TRBV11-2 combines with J gene TRBJ1-2, with D uncertain. This CDR3 has 14 amino acids. The ends were cut back, 2 bases at V and 6 bases at J, with 13 bases in the middle. In germline, CDR1 is SGHAT, CDR2 FQNNGV. The CDR3 DNA sequence: TGTGCCAGCAGCTTATCCGGGTCTTATGATGGCTACACCTTC. It encodes CASSLSGSYDGYTF. Full variable domain (remainder filled in from reference TRBV11-2 and TRBJ1-2): EAGVAQSPRYKIIEKRQSVAFWCNPISGHATLYWYQQILGQGPKLLIQFQNNGVVDDSQLPKDRFSAERLKGVDSTLKIQPAKLEDSAVYLCASSLSGSYDGYTFGSGTRLTVV.

This clone has a handful of counts. The gene calls are TRBV6-1 and TRBJ1-5; no clear D gene. This CDR3 is 14 amino acids long. Deletions cut 6 bases from V and 0 bases from J, with 9 bases between. CDR1 is MNHNS and CDR2 is SASEGT in the germline V gene. The CDR3 loop reads CASSGDHSNQPQHF. The CDR3 coding sequence is TGTGCCAGCAGCGGAGATCATAGCAATCAGCCCCAGCATTTT.

The chain carries TRBV18 and TRBJ2-1, with D tentatively TRBD1 (6 bases). The CDR3 totals 15 residues. V shed 0 bases and J shed 8 bases, with 14 bases lying between them. Germline V CDR1 and CDR2: KGHSH, LQKENI. This CDR3 reads CASSPPPGHGDEQFF. Here the CDR3 DNA reads TGTGCCAGCTCACCACCTCCGGGACACGGGGATGAGCAGTTCTTC.

This chain connects TRBV6-5 to TRBJ1-2, with unresolved D. Germline CDR1 reads MNHEY; CDR2 reads SVGAGI. V gave up 2 bases and J gave up 7 bases, with 14 bases separating them. The CDR3 runs to 14 residues. Written as DNA, the CDR3 is TGTGCCAGCAGTTACGGCAGGCAGGTTGGTGGCTACACCTTC. Its translation is CASSYGRQVGGYTF.

V and J are TRBV18 and TRBJ2-5; no clear D. Germline CDR1 and CDR2: KGHSH and LQKENI. Between the trimmed V and J ends, which lost 6 bases and 5 bases, there was a span of 16 bases. The CDR3 length is 14 residues. CDR3 sequence: CASSPPSVPETQYF. Written as DNA, the CDR3 is TGTGCCAGCTCCCCCCCTAGTGTTCCGGAGACCCAGTACTTC.

This chain joins TRBV6-1 and TRBJ2-7; 8 nucleotides agree with TRBD2. V lost 7 bases, J lost 2 bases, and 10 bases stayed unmatched. Germline V gene lookup returns CDR1 MNHNS and CDR2 SASEGT. The CDR3 extends over 15 amino acids. This CDR3 reads CASTLVQRGTYEQYF. CDR3 DNA: TGTGCCAGCACCCTCGTTCAGCGGGGGACCTACGAGCAGTACTTC.

The V and J genes are TRBV27 and TRBJ1-5, with D perhaps TRBD1 (6 bases). V dropped 0 bases and J dropped 5 bases, with 11 bases sitting between them. The length of the CDR3 is 15 residues. Germline CDR1 reads MNHEY; CDR2 reads SMNVEV (reference sequence). CDR3 protein: CASSLSGRGHQPQHF. In DNA form, the CDR3 reads TGTGCCAGCAGTTTATCGGGCAGGGGTCATCAGCCCCAGCATTTT.

The V and J genes are TRBV5-1 and TRBJ1-5, with 12 bases fitting TRBD1. V shed 0 bases, J shed 8 bases, and the junction held 6 bases outside the gene matches. The CDR3 length is 16 residues. CDR1 is SGHRS and CDR2 is YFSETQ in the germline V gene. The CDR3 sequence is CASSLGDRGLREPQHF. As DNA, the CDR3 is TGCGCCAGCAGCTTGGGGGACAGGGGGCTTAGAGAGCCCCAGCATTTT.

The CDR3 here is CSASGGPEAFF. The DNA of the CDR3 is TGCAGTGCTTCAGGGGGCCCTGAAGCTTTCTTT. This chain links TRBV20-1 with TRBJ1-1; 8 bases are shared with TRBD1. The CDR3 is 11 amino acids. Germline V lookup: CDR1 DFQATT, CDR2 SNEGSKA (reference sequence). V dropped 5 bases and J dropped 6; count of bases not matched to a gene: 2.

V usage is TRBV5-1 and J usage is TRBJ2-5; a possible D gene is TRBD1 (6 bases). Germline loops: CDR1 SGHRS, CDR2 YFSETQ. This CDR3 comprises 15 residues. The V gene lost 3 bases and the J gene lost 3 bases, with 15 bases spanning the gap. The chain's CDR3 is CASSWVQGGEETQYF. The CDR3 DNA is TGCGCCAGCAGCTGGGTACAGGGCGGAGAAGAGACCCAGTACTTC.

This clone was detected only once. J is TRBJ1-2 and V is TRBV11-2; D possibly corresponds to TRBD1 (5 bases). V was cut by 5 bases and J by 5 bases, with 21 bases left in between. The CDR3 length is 16 residues. Germline V gene lookup returns CDR1 SGHAT and CDR2 FQNNGV. Written as DNA, the CDR3 is TGTGCCAGCAGCCCCGACAGAAACCCAATTTTTTATGGCTACACCTTC. This encodes CASSPDRNPIFYGYTF.

The V gene is TRBV13, the J gene TRBJ2-2, with 12 bases matching TRBD2. The V and J ends lost 6 bases and 1 base, in that order; junction bases with no gene match: 3. Per germline, CDR1 PRHDT and CDR2 FYEKMQ (reference sequence). The CDR3 has 16 amino acids. This CDR3 reads CASRRLAGVNTGELFF. The CDR3 nucleotides are TGTGCCAGCAGAAGACTAGCGGGGGTGAACACCGGGGAGCTGTTTTTT. Variable domain in full (rest from reference TRBV13 and TRBJ2-2): AAGVIQSPRHLIKEKRETATLKCYPIPRHDTVYWYQQGPGQDPQFLISFYEKMQSDKGSIPDRFSAQQFSDYHSELNMSSLELGDSALYFCASRRLAGVNTGELFFGEGSRLTVL.

This chain connects TRBV7-2 to TRBJ2-3, with TRBD2 matching over 9 bases. Trimming removed 4 bases from V and 3 bases from J; junction bases left unmatched: 2. From germline, CDR1 is SGHTA and CDR2 FQGNSA. This CDR3 comprises 14 residues. The CDR3 spells CASSYLAGTDTQYF. The DNA of the CDR3 is TGTGCCAGCAGCTATCTAGCGGGGACAGATACGCAGTATTTT.

The genes are TRBV2 and TRBJ1-5, with 9 bases that match TRBD1. The germline V gene encodes CDR1 SNHLY and CDR2 FYNNEI. With V trimmed by 9 bases and J by 3 bases, 9 bases remained unmatched. This CDR3 contains 15 residues. The DNA of the CDR3 is TGTGCCAGGGGACCCGGGACAGGGAACAATCAGCCCCAGCATTTT. It specifies CARGPGTGNNQPQHF.

CDR3 amino acids: CASSLAGQPKSYEQYF. The CDR3 bases are TGTGCCAGCAGCTTAGCGGGGCAGCCCAAGTCCTACGAGCAGTACTTC. The V and J genes are TRBV7-9 and TRBJ2-7; tentative D call: TRBD1 (5 bases). CDR3 size: 16 residues. Germline values: CDR1 SEHNR, CDR2 FQNEAQ (reference sequence). V was trimmed by 0 bases and J by 1 base, leaving 13 bases between them.

The chain couples TRBV6-6 to TRBJ2-5; 7 bases are shared with TRBD2. The germline V gene encodes CDR1 MNHNY and CDR2 SVGAGI (reference sequence). This CDR3 region has 14 residues. Germline trimming cut 7 bases from V and 4 bases from J; bases unmatched to any gene: 9. The CDR3 bases are TGTGCCAGCACCACGCGGCCTAGCGGAGAGACCCAGTACTTC. It encodes CASTTRPSGETQYF.

The V gene is TRBV5-1, the J gene TRBJ2-3, with D maybe TRBD2 (6 bases). CDR1 and CDR2 (germline): SGHRS, YFSETQ. Trimming left V 0 bases short and J 2 bases short, with 16 bases between. The CDR3 is made up of 17 amino acids. The CDR3, as DNA: TGCGCCAGCAGCTTGGCCTTGACGGGGGTTATCACAGATACGCAGTATTTT. It specifies CASSLALTGVITDTQYF.

V gene TRBV7-8 combines with J gene TRBJ1-1; D gene ambiguous. CDR3 length equals 15 residues. The V gene lost 2 bases and the J gene lost 1 base, with 11 bases spanning the gap. In germline, CDR1 is SGHVS, CDR2 FQNEAQ. The CDR3 bases are TGTGCCAGCAGCTTATCGCAGATATCGAACACTGAAGCTTTCTTT. As protein: CASSLSQISNTEAFF.

For this clone: One end of the junction varies from germline; a read error may be responsible. The chain carries TRBV14 and TRBJ2-6; D not resolved. This CDR3 comprises 16 residues. Germline CDR1 SGHDN, CDR2 FVKESK. The DNA of the CDR3 is TGTGCCAGCAGCCAAGATTCGAGCTCTTGGGCCAACGTCCTGACTTTC. Translating it yields CASSQDSSSWANVLTF.

The chain links TRBV25-1 to TRBJ1-4, with D perhaps TRBD1 (5 bases). Trimming removed 8 bases at V and 4 bases at J, with 14 bases between. The CDR3 runs 14 residues. In germline, CDR1 is MGHDK, CDR2 SYGVNS. The CDR3 is CASGSQGYNEKLFF. CDR3 DNA: TGTGCCAGCGGAAGCCAGGGTTATAATGAAAAACTGTTTTTT.

The chain carries TRBV19 and TRBJ1-5, with D possibly matching TRBD1 (5 bases). Germline V gene lookup returns CDR1 LNHDA and CDR2 SQIVND (reference sequence). This CDR3 has 13 residues. V lost 5 bases and J lost 3, with 8 bases in between. The CDR3 DNA reads TGTGCCAGTAGTCAACAGGTCAATCAGCCCCAGCATTTT. The encoded protein is CASSQQVNQPQHF.

The chain's CDR3 is CASSLGGEDYGYTF. The CDR3 DNA reads TGCGCCAGCAGCTTGGGAGGGGAGGACTATGGCTACACCTTC. V gene TRBV5-1 combines with J gene TRBJ1-2; possible D gene TRBD1, 5 bases. The CDR3 is 14 residues long. V dropped 0 bases and J dropped 3 bases, with 9 bases sitting between them. CDR1 SGHRS and CDR2 YFSETQ come from the germline V gene.